The next 3 T cell receptor beta chains were all read from a single sample in a study of cytomegalovirus exposure and HLA in healthy donors. The PCR ran on 60 Vbeta and 13 Jbeta primers. TCRdb keeps only in-frame clones here, not all; method: immunoSEQ multiplex PCR. The sample has over 100,000 clones; 78% are singletons. Sequencing used PBMCs. These receptors originate from a female donor in good health and CMV-seronegative.

The chain has TRBV10-3 and TRBJ2-7; 10 bases agree with TRBD1. V gave up 5 bases and J gave up 5 bases; unmatched junction bases: 3. The CDR3 runs to 13 residues. The germline CDR1 and CDR2 sequences are ENHRY and SYGVKD. This chain's CDR3 is CAISFGTGDEQYF. Written as DNA, the CDR3 is TGTGCCATCAGTTTTGGGACAGGGGACGAGCAGTACTTC.

The chain is built from TRBV6-5 and TRBJ1-2; unclear D gene. Trimming removed 2 bases from V and 3 bases from J, with 10 bases in between. This CDR3 spans 14 amino acids. The V gene's germline CDR1 is MNHEY and CDR2 SVGAGI. CDR3 sequence (DNA): TGTGCCAGCAGTTACACCGAGCGGTACTATGGCTACACCTTC. Translating gives CASSYTERYYGYTF.

This clone was detected only once. V gene TRBV5-1 combines with J gene TRBJ2-2, with 9 bases aligning to TRBD2. The CDR3 loop spans 16 amino acids. The ends lost 4 bases at V and 3 bases at J; junction bases unmatched: 7. Germline CDR1 and CDR2: SGHRS and YFSETQ. CDR3 coding DNA: TGCGCCAGCAGCCACCGACTAGCGGCTTACACCGGGGAGCTGTTTTTT. This sequence encodes CASSHRLAAYTGELFF.